The next 13 T cell receptor beta chains were all read from a single sample in a study of T-cell reconstitution after alpha-beta-depleted transplantation in children. TCRbeta library construction was performed incorporating unique molecular identifiers. From the PCR reads, TCRdb called clonotypes with MiXCR, one entry per CDR3 protein. Among 250,000 to 350,000 distinct CDR3 sequences listed, approximately 23% were seen once. Sequencing was performed on PBMCs, mostly from graft donor cells, taken 180 days after TCRalphabeta/CD19-depleted stem cell transplant. Source of these receptors: a male patient aged 10 to 17 who had a stem cell transplant for acute lymphoblastic leukemia, so the T cells may come from the graft donor.

The table lists this clonotype with a few counts. This sequence joins TRBV20-1 and TRBJ2-3; possibly TRBD2 for D (5 bases). Trimming pared 3 bases from V and 7 bases from J, leaving 11 bases between. The germline V gene encodes CDR1 DFQATT and CDR2 SNEGSKA (reference sequence). The CDR3 consists of 12 residues. In DNA, the CDR3 is TGCAGTGCTAGCGGGATGGTGAATACGCAGTATTTT. Translating gives CSASGMVNTQYF.

J is TRBJ1-1 and V is TRBV29-1; possibly TRBD1 for D (5 bases). The CDR3 length is 14 residues. The V gene's germline CDR1 is SQVTM and CDR2 ANQGSEA. With 6 bases removed from V and 4 bases from J, the gap between germline ends came to 18 bases. CDR3 nucleotide sequence: TGCAGCGTCCTAGATCAGGGAAGTGCCACTGAAGCTTTCTTT. This encodes CSVLDQGSATEAFF. Full variable domain (outside the CDR3, taken from reference TRBV29-1 and TRBJ1-1): SAVISQKPSRDICQRGTSLTIQCQVDSQVTMMFWYRQQPGQSLTLIATANQGSEATYESGFVIDKFPISRPNLTFSTLTVSNMSPEDSSIYLCSVLDQGSATEAFFGQGTRLTVV.

In this sample, this clonotype turned up a few times. V and J are TRBV5-1 and TRBJ2-7, with TRBD2 matching 13 bases. Germline V gene lookup returns CDR1 SGHRS and CDR2 YFSETQ. There are 16 residues in the CDR3. V was clipped by 1 base and J by 3 bases; unmatched bases: 4. The CDR3 loop is CASSLRTSGSLYEQYF. DNA for the CDR3: TGCGCCAGCAGCTTGCGGACTAGCGGGAGTCTCTACGAGCAGTACTTC.

This clonotype was seen only a few times. The CDR3: CASSQSGAGLPGETQYF. CDR3 nucleotides: TGCGCCAGCAGCCAAAGCGGGGCGGGCCTTCCAGGGGAGACCCAGTACTTC. The rearrangement links TRBV4-1 to TRBJ2-5, with 7 bases that match TRBD2. The junction had 14 bases not matched to a gene; V was cut back by 2 bases and J by 5 bases. The CDR3 extends over 17 amino acids. Germline assignment: CDR1 MGHRA and CDR2 YSYEKL.

CDR3 amino acids: CASSYRGATGQETQYF. CDR3 coding DNA: TGTGCCAGCAGCTACCGAGGGGCAACGGGGCAAGAGACCCAGTACTTC. The chain uses TRBV9 and TRBJ2-5; either TRBD1 or TRBD2 may supply D (5 bases each). V lost 4 bases, J lost 2 bases, and 18 bases lay in between. Germline CDR1 and CDR2: SGDLS and YYNGEE. This CDR3 region has 16 residues.

In its sample, this clonotype was seen many times. The CDR3 is CASSFGTLNTGELFF. The CDR3 DNA follows: TGTGCCAGCAGCTTCGGGACTCTCAACACCGGGGAGCTGTTTTTT. This chain links TRBV5-8 with TRBJ2-2; possible D gene TRBD2, 6 bases. Trimming left V 2 bases short and J 2 bases short, with 10 bases between. The CDR3 spans 15 residues. Germline CDR1 is SGHTS and CDR2 is YDEGEE.

This clonotype occurred a few times. The rearrangement joins TRBV12-3 or TRBV12-4 to TRBJ2-2; TRBD2 is a possible D gene (5 bases). V lost 11 bases and J 5 bases, leaving 21 bases between the germline ends. The CDR3 totals 15 residues. CDR3 loop: CAGYSWGEGTGELFF. CDR3 coding DNA: TGTGCCGGCTATTCTTGGGGAGAAGGAACCGGGGAGCTGTTTTTT.

The chain employs TRBV5-6 and TRBJ2-1; D not certain. CDR3 length: 13 amino acids. Germline V CDR1 and CDR2: SGHDT, YYEEEE. V shed 1 base and J shed 8 bases, with 10 bases lying between them. This CDR3 is CASSLFSVDEQFF. The DNA for the CDR3 is TGTGCCAGCAGCTTGTTTAGTGTCGATGAGCAGTTCTTC.

In DNA, the CDR3 is TGTGCCAGCAGTTACTCAGGGACAGGGCCTGAAAAACTGTTTTTT. Translating it yields CASSYSGTGPEKLFF. V and J are TRBV6-5 and TRBJ1-4, with 9 bases fitting TRBD1. This CDR3 spans 15 amino acids. Germline CDR1 reads MNHEY; CDR2 reads SVGAGI. J lost 7 bases, V lost 0 bases, and 3 bases had no gene match.

This clonotype was seen a few times. The chain carries TRBV5-1 and TRBJ2-7; weak D call: TRBD2 (6 bases). The CDR3 extends over 15 amino acids. Germline loops: CDR1 SGHRS, CDR2 YFSETQ. V lost 2 bases and J 3 bases, leaving 15 bases between the germline ends. The CDR3 is CASSLVPGSVYEQYF. The CDR3 coding sequence is TGCGCCAGCAGCTTAGTCCCCGGGAGTGTCTACGAGCAGTACTTC.

The V call is TRBV2, the J call TRBJ2-2; TRBD1 agrees at 8 bases. Trimming took 7 bases from V and 0 from J; bases not matched to a gene: 4. Germline values: CDR1 SNHLY, CDR2 FYNNEI. There are 15 residues in the CDR3. The CDR3, as DNA: TGTGCCAGCAATCGACAGGGGTCGAACACCGGGGAGCTGTTTTTT. This translates into CASNRQGSNTGELFF.

The table lists this clonotype with a few counts. The chain links TRBV12-3 or TRBV12-4 to TRBJ2-4; D remains unclear. The CDR3 covers 19 residues. Trimming shortened V by 4 bases and J by 3 bases, and 25 bases separated the two germline ends. DNA of the CDR3: TGTGCCAGCAGTTCTTTACCTTTAATGGACCGCCGGGTCAAAAACATTCAGTACTTC. It encodes CASSSLPLMDRRVKNIQYF.

The rearrangement uses TRBV20-1 and TRBJ2-7; TRBD1 matches at 12 bases. This CDR3 region has 15 residues. V was clipped by 7 bases and J by 3 bases; unmatched bases: 10. The germline gives CDR1 DFQATT, CDR2 SNEGSKA (reference sequence). The CDR3 sequence is CSVRPRDRGRYEQYF. DNA of the CDR3: TGCAGTGTCCGACCCCGGGACAGGGGGCGCTACGAGCAGTACTTC.